The 25 T cell receptor beta chains below all came from one sample that was sequenced in a study of a mutant IDH1 vaccine in newly diagnosed glioma. As to time point: week 11, during vaccination. Mutant IDH1 20-mer peptide, at 300 ug, made up each vaccine dose, with topical imiquimod. Their cognate antigens are unknown. Repertoires were generated with immunoSEQ multiplex PCR, while TCRdb's copy carries only in-frame clones and drops some. This table holds tens of thousands of clones, 84% found once. Source: PBMCs, taken from a glioma patient whose treatment included an IDH1 peptide vaccine. All receptors come from a woman aged 45-65 years with glioma.

The V and J genes are TRBV27 and TRBJ1-2, with TRBD1 identical over 9 bases. This CDR3 contains 16 residues. The V gene's germline CDR1 is MNHEY and CDR2 SMNVEV (reference sequence). The trim removed 2 bases at V and 5 bases at J, leaving 9 bases unmatched. The CDR3 DNA reads as TGTGCCAGCAGTTTAAAGCACAGGGGGCTAGGGTATGGCTACACCTTC. As protein: CASSLKHRGLGYGYTF.

About this clone itself: The sample holds other DNA sequences that translate to the same CDR3. This sequence joins TRBV4-1 and TRBJ2-1, with D perhaps given as TRBD1 or TRBD2 (5 bases each). The CDR3 length is 15 residues. Deletions cut 0 bases from V and 3 bases from J, with 9 bases between. Germline V gene lookup returns CDR1 MGHRA and CDR2 YSYEKL. The CDR3 loop reads CASSQDRDLYNEQFF. CDR3 DNA sequence: TGCGCCAGCAGCCAAGATAGGGACCTCTACAATGAGCAGTTCTTC.

This chain uses TRBV6-6 with TRBJ2-1; the D gene is possibly TRBD2 (7 bases). Looked up from germline, CDR1 is MNHNY and CDR2 is SVGAGI (reference sequence). The CDR3 consists of 13 residues. V lost 7 bases and J lost 5, with 12 bases in between. The CDR3 coding sequence is TGTGCCAGCATCGGGGGGCAGGACAATGAGCAGTTCTTC. Translated: CASIGGQDNEQFF.

The rearrangement joins TRBV7-9 to TRBJ1-4, with D maybe TRBD1 (5 bases). The CDR3 sequence is 16 residues long. Looked up from germline, CDR1 is SEHNR and CDR2 is FQNEAQ (reference sequence). Trimming shortened V by 2 bases and J by 4 bases, and 14 bases separated the two germline ends. This CDR3 reads CASSLSRRGNNEKLFF. The CDR3 nucleotides read TGTGCCAGCAGCTTATCTCGGAGGGGAAATAATGAAAAACTGTTTTTT.

The gene calls are TRBV7-2 and TRBJ2-5; D is ambiguous. Germline CDR1 is SGHTA and CDR2 is FQGNSA. Trimming took 6 bases from V and 5 from J, leaving 16 bases between them. This CDR3 contains 14 residues. The CDR3 bases are TGTGCCAGCAGGGGTCACGGTATTCGGGAGACCCAGTACTTC. Translation: CASRGHGIRETQYF.

The CDR3 loop reads CASSIKGRQGPNQPQHF. The CDR3 DNA follows: TGTGCCAGTAGTATTAAAGGGAGACAGGGACCAAATCAGCCCCAGCATTTT. The chain uses TRBV19 and TRBJ1-5; 7 bases map to TRBD1. The length of the CDR3 is 17 residues. Germline loops: CDR1 LNHDA, CDR2 SQIVND (reference sequence). V was clipped by 3 bases and J by 4 bases; unmatched bases: 12.

The genes are TRBV6-4 and TRBJ1-2; TRBD1 aligns across 8 bases. Germline-derived CDR1 and CDR2 are MRHNA and SNTAGT. This CDR3 spans 14 amino acids. The V and J ends lost 3 bases and 4 bases, in that order; junction bases with no gene match: 4. The chain's CDR3 is CASSDSDRGYGYTF. In nucleotides, the CDR3 is TGTGCCAGCAGTGATTCCGACAGGGGCTATGGCTACACCTTC.

The chain has TRBV9 and TRBJ1-1; D may be TRBD1 (5 bases). CDR3 length: 14 amino acids. Trimming took off 3 bases at V and 0 bases at J, with 9 bases between the two ends. The V gene's germline CDR1 is SGDLS and CDR2 YYNGEE. The CDR3, as DNA: TGTGCCAGCAGCGCGACAGATATGAACACTGAAGCTTTCTTT. Translating it yields CASSATDMNTEAFF.

The chain joins TRBV29-1 to TRBJ2-2; no clear D gene. Germline V gene sequence: CDR1 SQVTM, CDR2 ANQGSEA. With 3 bases removed from V and 0 bases from J, the gap between germline ends came to 5 bases. The CDR3 has 13 residues. The CDR3 here is CSVDRPNTGELFF. The CDR3, as DNA: TGCAGCGTTGATAGACCGAACACCGGGGAGCTGTTTTTT.

This clone was picked up a small number of times. V gene TRBV7-3 combines with J gene TRBJ1-1; no definite D call. Germline values: CDR1 SGHTA, CDR2 FQGTGA. The V gene lost 5 bases and the J gene lost 6 bases, with 13 bases spanning the gap. This CDR3 region has 13 residues. The CDR3 reads CASSPVVRAEAFF. Written as DNA, the CDR3 is TGTGCCAGCAGCCCCGTGGTGAGGGCTGAAGCTTTCTTT.

The chain combines TRBV7-6 with TRBJ2-1, with unresolved D. Germline V lookup: CDR1 SGHVS, CDR2 FNYEAQ. The CDR3 has 14 residues. The V gene lost 5 bases and the J gene lost 3 bases, with 11 bases spanning the gap. CDR3 sequence (DNA): TGTGCCAGCAGCCCGGTAGGCAGCTACAATGAGCAGTTCTTC. Translation gives CASSPVGSYNEQFF. Filled out from reference TRBV7-6 and TRBJ2-1, the complete variable domain reads GAGVSQSPRYKVTKRGQDVALRCDPISGHVSLYWYRQALGQGPEFLTYFNYEAQQDKSGLPNDRFSAERPEGSISTLTIQRTEQRDSAMYRCASSPVGSYNEQFFGPGTRLTVL.

The chain combines TRBV4-1 with TRBJ2-7, with D uncertain. The CDR3 is 14 residues long. V lost 1 base to trimming and J lost 0 bases, with 7 bases between them. Germline V gene lookup returns CDR1 MGHRA and CDR2 YSYEKL. The chain's CDR3 is CASSQAWTSYEQYF. CDR3 coding DNA: TGCGCCAGCAGCCAAGCGTGGACCTCCTACGAGCAGTACTTC.

In this sample, this clone turned up a few times. The chain is built from TRBV6-4 and TRBJ2-3; 11 bases agree with TRBD1. V gave up 0 bases and J gave up 6 bases; unmatched junction bases: 5. Per germline, CDR1 MRHNA and CDR2 SNTAGT. This CDR3 contains 16 residues. CDR3 residues: CASSDSGQGAGDTQYF. Here the CDR3 DNA reads TGTGCCAGCAGTGACTCTGGACAGGGGGCGGGTGATACGCAGTATTTT.

This clone was found once. The V call is TRBV29-1, the J call TRBJ2-3; 8 bases are shared with TRBD2. There are 15 residues in the CDR3. CDR1 and CDR2 from the germline V gene are SQVTM and ANQGSEA. With 4 bases clipped from V and 2 bases from J, the junction kept 8 bases outside the gene matches. The CDR3 sequence: CSVVRGGGSTDTQYF. The CDR3 region has the DNA TGCAGCGTTGTTCGGGGCGGGGGGTCCACAGATACGCAGTATTTT.

The rearrangement uses TRBV5-1 and TRBJ2-5, with D unresolved. The ends were cut back, 0 bases at V and 8 bases at J, with 14 bases in the middle. Germline-derived CDR1 and CDR2 are SGHRS and YFSETQ. The CDR3 totals 14 residues. In DNA, the CDR3 is TGCGCCAGCAGCTTGGACTCAAAGGGCGGAACCCAGTACTTC. Amino acid sequence: CASSLDSKGGTQYF.

CDR3 DNA sequence: TGTGCCAGCAGCTCCGGGTCTGAAGCTTTCTTT. Translation gives CASSSGSEAFF. This rearrangement joins TRBV11-3 to TRBJ1-1; no definite D call. Germline lookup yields CDR1 SGHNT and CDR2 YENEEA. Trimming took 4 bases from V and 6 from J, leaving 6 bases between them. The CDR3 has 11 residues. The full variable domain, completed using reference TRBV11-3 and TRBJ1-1, is EAGVVQSPRYKIIEKKQPVAFWCNPISGHNTLYWYLQNLGQGPELLIRYENEEAVDDSQLPKDRFSAERLKGVDSTLKIQPAELGDSAVYLCASSSGSEAFFGQGTRLTVV.

J is TRBJ2-2 and V is TRBV5-6; D ambiguous. V was pared by 0 bases and J by 0 bases, with 9 bases between. In germline, CDR1 is SGHDT, CDR2 YYEEEE. There are 16 residues in the CDR3. The CDR3 DNA sequence: TGTGCCAGCAGCTTGGATGGGCTTACGAACACCGGGGAGCTGTTTTTT. Translated: CASSLDGLTNTGELFF. Variable domain in full (rest from reference TRBV5-6 and TRBJ2-2): DAGVTQSPTHLIKTRGQQVTLRCSPKSGHDTVSWYQQALGQGPQFIFQYYEEEERQRGNFPDRFSGHQFPNYSSELNVNALLLGDSALYLCASSLDGLTNTGELFFGEGSRLTVL.

This sequence joins TRBV6-5 and TRBJ1-5, with D perhaps matching TRBD1 (6 bases). Trimming removed 6 bases at V and 3 bases at J, with 12 bases between. The germline gives CDR1 MNHEY, CDR2 SVGAGI. The CDR3 extends over 14 amino acids. CDR3 nucleotides: TGTGCCAGCAGCCAGGGGACCGCCAATCAGCCCCAGCATTTT. Its protein product is CASSQGTANQPQHF.

The CDR3, as DNA: TGCAGCGTTGTACAGGGTACAGATACGCAGTATTTT. Translated, it gives CSVVQGTDTQYF. The J gene is TRBJ2-3, the V gene TRBV29-1; a weak D match, TRBD1 (6 bases). The V end was cut by 4 bases, the J end by 3 bases, with 8 bases between. CDR3 length: 12 amino acids. Germline CDR1 is SQVTM and CDR2 is ANQGSEA.

This sequence joins TRBV2 and TRBJ2-7; a weak D match, TRBD2 (6 bases). Between the trimmed V and J ends, which lost 4 bases and 3 bases, there was a span of 10 bases. This CDR3 contains 13 residues. Germline V gene lookup returns CDR1 SNHLY and CDR2 FYNNEI. The CDR3 sequence is CASSAQTSYEQYF. CDR3 DNA sequence: TGTGCCAGCAGTGCCCAGACTAGCTACGAGCAGTACTTC.

The chain is built from TRBV11-3 and TRBJ2-6; D gene ambiguous. The CDR3 covers 15 residues. CDR1 and CDR2 from the germline V gene are SGHNT and YENEEA. Deletions cut 1 base from V and 1 base from J, with 5 bases between. The CDR3 is CASSLGGSGANVLTF. The CDR3 DNA reads TGTGCCAGCAGCTTAGGGGGTTCTGGGGCCAACGTCCTGACTTTC.

The chain uses TRBV7-2 and TRBJ1-1; maybe TRBD1 (5 bases). The CDR3 contains 12 residues. V shed 1 base and J shed 8 bases, with 8 bases lying between them. CDR1 and CDR2 from the germline V gene are SGHTA and FQGNSA. The CDR3 nucleotides are TGTGCCAGCAGCTTAGACGGGACGGAAGCTTTCTTT. Amino acids: CASSLDGTEAFF.

The V gene is TRBV4-3, the J gene TRBJ2-6; perhaps TRBD2 as D (5 bases). The germline V gene encodes CDR1 LGHNA and CDR2 YSLEER. The CDR3 runs to 16 residues. The germline V and J ends were trimmed by 3 bases and 2 bases, with 11 bases remaining between them. In DNA, the CDR3 is TGCGCCAGCAGCCAGACTATAATAGCTGGGGCCAACGTCCTGACTTTC. Translated, it gives CASSQTIIAGANVLTF.

V is TRBV27 and J is TRBJ1-2; TRBD1 matches 10 bases. This CDR3 contains 14 residues. Germline lookup yields CDR1 MNHEY and CDR2 SMNVEV (reference sequence). V shed 8 bases and J 4 bases; nucleotides not matched to a gene: 7. CDR3 bases: TGTGCCAGCCAAACGAGGACAGGGGGCTATGGCTACACCTTC. Protein: CASQTRTGGYGYTF.

This chain joins TRBV6-6 and TRBJ1-4; D unresolved. The germline gives CDR1 MNHNY, CDR2 SVGAGI (reference sequence). CDR3 length: 15 amino acids. Trimming pared 6 bases from V and 0 bases from J, leaving 11 bases between. This CDR3 is CASSPPGTTNEKLFF. The CDR3 DNA sequence: TGTGCCAGCAGCCCTCCGGGGACAACTAATGAAAAACTGTTTTTT.